This is a list of T cell receptor beta chains from one sample in a study of T-cell reconstitution after alpha-beta-depleted transplantation in children. MiXCR, applied by TCRdb to the PCR reads, yields one record per CDR3 protein. This table has 700,000 to 850,000 distinct CDR3 sequences, approximately 15% appearing once. This material consisted of PBMCs, mostly from graft donor cells, taken 360 days after TCRalphabeta/CD19-depleted stem cell transplant. The receptors here all came from a male patient under 18 who had a stem cell transplant for acute lymphoblastic leukemia, so the T cells may come from the graft donor. Each CDR3 is given with its conserved first and last residue. Fields, in order: clone size, D gene, J gene, V gene, CDR3 DNA, CDR3 protein. The D gene is left open where the match is weak. Clone size is shown for a subset of rows, as once, few, many or a class of expanded clone.

>many|TRBD1|TRBJ2-4|TRBV15
TGTGCCACCAGCAGAGAAACCACAGGGGTACTAGCCAAAAACATTCAGTACTTC
CATSRETTGVLAKNIQYF
>NA|TRBD2|TRBJ2-3|TRBV27
TGTGCCAGCTCCCCGGGGGGACTCTCCTTTGATACGCAGTATTTT
CASSPGGLSFDTQYF
>few|NA|TRBJ1-1|TRBV5-5
TGTGCCAGCACCGCCGTGGGTAGGAGGCACAACACTGAAGCTTTCTTT
CASTAVGRRHNTEAFF
>NA|TRBD2|TRBJ2-6|TRBV6-1
TGTGCCAGCAGGGGACTAGCGGGAGTTGGGGCCAACGTCCTGACTTTC
CASRGLAGVGANVLTF
>few|NA|TRBJ2-3|TRBV29-1
TGCAGCGTTGCACCGGCAGATACGCAGTATTTT
CSVAPADTQYF
>many|NA|TRBJ2-7|TRBV9
TGTGCCAGCAGCGTAGACCCCTGGTCCTACGAGCAGTACTTC
CASSVDPWSYEQYF
>many|NA|TRBJ2-7|TRBV12-3/TRBV12-4
TGTGCCAGCAGTTCTGGGGAGACCTACGAGCAGTACTTC
CASSSGETYEQYF
>many|NA|TRBJ2-1|TRBV20-1
TGCAGTGCTACCCGGGTTTCCTACAATGAGCAGTTCTTC
CSATRVSYNEQFF
>many|NA|TRBJ2-5|TRBV5-1
TGCGCCAGCAGCTTTGCATGGGGCCAAGAGACCCAGTACTTC
CASSFAWGQETQYF
>NA|TRBD1|TRBJ2-5|TRBV12-3/TRBV12-4
TGTGCCAGCAGTTTGCAGGGGACAGGGGCTAAAGAGACCCAGTACTTC
CASSLQGTGAKETQYF
>NA|NA|TRBJ2-1|TRBV20-1
TGCAGTGCTTCAGGACAGGGAGGGTCCTACAATGAGCAGTTCTTC
CSASGQGGSYNEQFF
>NA|NA|TRBJ2-2|TRBV6-5
TGTGCCAGCAGTTACTCGGAGGGTAGTCCCGGGGAGCTGTTTTTT
CASSYSEGSPGELFF
>NA|NA|TRBJ1-1|TRBV20-1
TGCAGTGCAAAGGGCGCTTCTGCTTTCTTT
CSAKGASAFF
>few|NA|TRBJ2-7|TRBV6-5
TGTGCCAGCAGTTCTCCCCGTCTAGGATCCTACGAGCAGTACTTC
CASSSPRLGSYEQYF
>NA|TRBD2|TRBJ2-2|TRBV5-1
TGCGCCAGCAGCTTGGTGAGCGGGAGCACCGGGGAGCTGTTTTTT
CASSLVSGSTGELFF
>NA|NA|TRBJ2-7|TRBV7-9
TGTGCCAGCACCATGGGTCGGGGGACCCTACCCTACGAGCAGTACTTC
CASTMGRGTLPYEQYF
>few|TRBD2|TRBJ2-1|TRBV24-1
TGTGCCACCAGTGATCGTAAGACTAGCGGGAGTTACAATGAGCAGTTCTTC
CATSDRKTSGSYNEQFF
>few|NA|TRBJ1-3|TRBV20-1
TGCAGTGCCCAGGAGGACAGCTCTGGAAACACCATATATTTT
CSAQEDSSGNTIYF
>few|NA|TRBJ1-3|TRBV12-3/TRBV12-4
TGTGCCAGCAGAGGTGGGAGCTCTGGAAACACCATATATTTT
CASRGGSSGNTIYF
>NA|NA|TRBJ2-1|TRBV10-1
TGCGCCAGCAGGGGCCTAAGTGGGGGCAATGAGCAGTTCTTC
CASRGLSGGNEQFF
>few|TRBD1|TRBJ2-2|TRBV18
TGTGCCAGCTCACCCTGGACAGGGCCGAACACCGGGGAGCTGTTTTTT
CASSPWTGPNTGELFF
>NA|TRBD1|TRBJ2-4|TRBV7-8
TGTGCCAGCAGCTCACTAAGGACAGGGAGGGCCAAAAACATTCAGTACTTC
CASSSLRTGRAKNIQYF
>many|NA|TRBJ1-4|TRBV29-1
TGCAGCGTTAGGACCGGGTTAGGCGAAAAACTGTTTTTT
CSVRTGLGEKLFF
>NA|NA|TRBJ2-1|TRBV27
TGTGCCAGCAGTTTATCCCCGTTAGGTGCGAGCTCCTACAATGAGCAGTTCTTC
CASSLSPLGASSYNEQFF
>NA|NA|TRBJ2-7|TRBV29-1
TGCAGCGCCGACGGCAAGATTGGGGAGCAGTACTTC
CSADGKIGEQYF
>NA|TRBD1|TRBJ1-1|TRBV29-1
TGCAGCGTTCCCGGGACAGGAGTCATGAACACTGAAGCTTTCTTT
CSVPGTGVMNTEAFF
>NA|NA|TRBJ1-2|TRBV29-1
TGCAGCGTTTCGGGAGGGGGTGACGGCTACACCTTC
CSVSGGGDGYTF
>few|TRBD1|TRBJ2-2|TRBV5-1
TGCGCCAGCAGCGACGCCGGGACAGGGGGGGACACCGGGGAGCTGTTTTTT
CASSDAGTGGDTGELFF
>NA|NA|TRBJ2-7|TRBV20-1
TGCAGTGCTAGGCTGGACAGAGGCTCCTACGAGCAGTACTTC
CSARLDRGSYEQYF
>NA|NA|TRBJ2-7|TRBV29-1
TGCAGCGTGGTGGAAGTCTTTCTCTACGAGCAGTACTTC
CSVVEVFLYEQYF
>many|NA|TRBJ2-3|TRBV27
TGTGCCAGCGGGATTGGGACAATTCCCACAGATACGCAGTATTTT
CASGIGTIPTDTQYF
>NA|TRBD2|TRBJ2-2|TRBV12-3/TRBV12-4
TGTGCCAGCAGTTCCGGCTTGTTAGCGGGAGGGCCCGGGGAGCTGTTTTTT
CASSSGLLAGGPGELFF
>few|TRBD1|TRBJ2-7|TRBV12-3/TRBV12-4
TGTGCCAGCAGTGGAAACAGGGGGATCTACGAGCAGTACTTC
CASSGNRGIYEQYF
>NA|NA|TRBJ2-7|TRBV12-3/TRBV12-4
TGTGCCAGCAGTGTGAGTCTGTCCTACGAGCAGTACTTC
CASSVSLSYEQYF
>few|TRBD1|TRBJ2-6|TRBV27
TGTGCCAGCAGTCCCGAGACAGGGCTCGCTGGGGCCAACGTCCTGACTTTC
CASSPETGLAGANVLTF